The following is a T cell receptor beta chain sequence with its context. Its antigen remains unidentified. The data originate from a study of T cell responses to AZD1222 COVID-19 vaccine. On the study more broadly: The analysis combined second doses at about 4 or about 12 weeks. General study results and limits: The donors showed a predominance of white British ancestry and of females, with possible underestimation of clonal diversity.

The CDR3 has 20 amino acids. The V end lost 0 bases, the J end lost 5 bases, and 28 bases lay between the germline ends. This table comes from immunoSEQ multiplex PCR, and its TCRdb copy is limited to in-frame clones, with some not included. The sample includes about 56,000 clones, 80% to 90% seen only once; the top ten take about 14%. This chain uses TRBV6-7 with TRBJ2-5; D might be TRBD2 (6 bases). TRBV6-7 is an ORF for which the function is uncertain. The TCR was taken from an adult in good health. This specimen was peripheral blood, taken on day 0 of AZD1222 vaccination. The CDR3 reads CASSYSSLVARGGTRETQYF. In DNA, the CDR3 is TGTGCCAGCAGTTACTCGTCTCTGGTTGCGCGTGGGGGGACGAGGGAGACCCAGTACTTC.